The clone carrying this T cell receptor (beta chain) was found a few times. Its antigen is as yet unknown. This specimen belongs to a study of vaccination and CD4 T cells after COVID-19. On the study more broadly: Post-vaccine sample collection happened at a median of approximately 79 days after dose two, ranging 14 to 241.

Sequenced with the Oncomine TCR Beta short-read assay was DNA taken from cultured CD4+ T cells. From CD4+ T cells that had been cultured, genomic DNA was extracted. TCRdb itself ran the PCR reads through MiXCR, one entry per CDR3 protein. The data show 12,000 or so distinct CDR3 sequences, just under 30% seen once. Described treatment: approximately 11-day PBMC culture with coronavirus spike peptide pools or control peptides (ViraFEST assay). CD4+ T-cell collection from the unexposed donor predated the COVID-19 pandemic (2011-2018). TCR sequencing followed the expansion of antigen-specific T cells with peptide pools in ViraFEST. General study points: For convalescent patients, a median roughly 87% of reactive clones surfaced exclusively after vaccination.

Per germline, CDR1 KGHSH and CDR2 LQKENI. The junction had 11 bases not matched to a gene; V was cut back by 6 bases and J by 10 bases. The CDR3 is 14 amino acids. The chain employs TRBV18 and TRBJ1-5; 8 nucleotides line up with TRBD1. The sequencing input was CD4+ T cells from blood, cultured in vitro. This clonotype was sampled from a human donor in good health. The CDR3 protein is CASSAGGTDIPQHF. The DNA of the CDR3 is TGTGCCAGCTCGGCAGGGGGCACGGATATTCCCCAGCATTTT.